This note documents a single T cell receptor beta chain sequence. Its antigen is unknown. 60 Vbeta and 13 Jbeta primers were used in PCR. Data came from immunoSEQ multiplex PCR; TCRdb stores just in-frame clones and leaves some out. The data show 190,000 or so clones, around 74% seen once. The data are from a study of cytomegalovirus exposure and HLA in healthy donors. General study results and limits: Earlier analysis looked at TCR beta V segments, and most were productive about 87% or about 30% of the time. Common viral pathogens seemed to be connected with several of the most significant clusters, according to a later analysis.

The CDR3 consists of 15 residues. With V trimmed by 7 bases and J by 9 bases, 11 bases remained unmatched. In germline, CDR1 is SEHNR, CDR2 FQNEAQ (reference sequence). This chain joins TRBV7-9 and TRBJ2-7; TRBD2 agrees at 14 bases. Sequenced: PBMCs. The sequence was obtained from a girl aged 5 to 17 in good health and CMV-seropositive. The CDR3 spells CASMGPTSGGATQYF. The CDR3 bases are TGTGCCAGCATGGGCCCGACTAGCGGGGGGGCCACGCAGTACTTC.